This T cell receptor beta chain emerged from a study of T cells in Graves' hyperthyroidism and ophthalmopathy. Study-level points and caveats: Ophthalmopathy was model-predicted a median approximately 6.9 months pre-onset. Most thyroid-expanded clonotypes above 0.001 were also found in blood. Stable hyperthyroidism and ophthalmopathy were separated using 13 V-J signatures.

Researchers barred patients who had uncontrolled infection, other autoimmune disease, pregnancy or lactation. In this sample, this clonotype turned up a few times. Its target is not known. TCR beta CDR3 regions were amplified from RNA. First-round RT-PCR with HTBI primers amplified the TCR CDR3 region. In TCRdb, the multiplex PCR reads were re-called with MiXCR into one record per CDR3 protein. The sample lists 650,000 to 800,000 distinct CDR3 sequences, roughly 45% occurring once. The sample consisted of peripheral blood or thyroid tissue (not recorded which). This clonotype was sampled from an adult man with Graves' disease, either hyperthyroidism or ophthalmopathy (not recorded which).

CDR3 in amino acids: CASSGQTDNYGYTF. The CDR3 bases are TGTGCCAGCAGTGGACAGACGGATAACTATGGCTACACCTTC. V is TRBV2 and J is TRBJ1-2, with TRBD1 as a possible D gene (5 bases). Deletions cut 4 bases from V and 1 base from J, with 10 bases between. Germline CDR1 SNHLY, CDR2 FYNNEI. This CDR3 comprises 14 residues.